Detailed here is one T cell receptor (beta chain). The antigen is unknown. This sample is drawn from a study of CD8+CD57+ T cells in acquired aplastic anemia. Looking at the study overall: Approximately 11 million reads, on average, were obtained for CD4+ cells from healthy donors. Study-level findings and limits: In common between the patients and the controls were approximately 28 CD8+ CDR3 sequences.

The template used for profiling TCR beta VDJ and CDR3 was genomic DNA. TCRdb re-called the reads with MiXCR, one entry per CDR3 protein. The sample lists roughly 200,000 distinct CDR3 sequences, approximately 57% occurring once. The germline CDR1 and CDR2 sequences are KGHDR and SFDVKD. The CDR3 has 14 amino acids. V dropped 1 base and J dropped 7; count of bases not matched to a gene: 1. This clonotype was sampled from a human donor in good health. Source material: sorted CD4+, CD8+, or CD8+CD57+ T cells (not recorded which) from PBMCs. The rearrangement links TRBV24-1 to TRBJ2-1; 9 nucleotides agree with TRBD2. This chain's CDR3 is CATSDFLAGNEQFF. The CDR3 DNA sequence: TGTGCCACCAGTGATTTCCTAGCGGGGAATGAGCAGTTCTTC.